The TCR beta chain under discussion was sequenced for a study of chemoradiotherapy in HPV16-positive cancers. Study-level background: Functional T-cell assays on two HPV16-positive patients' cells defined candidate HPV-specific clones and common TCR motifs. Study-level results: Candidate HPV-specific clones and E7-related TCR motifs grew in tumor during treatment. Better recurrence-free survival went with HPV-responsive T-cell expansion in HPV16-positive patients.

Germline CDR1 MNHEY, CDR2 SVGAGI. The CDR3 is made up of 15 amino acids. V lost 6 bases, J lost 2 bases, and 4 bases stayed unmatched. Concerning this clone itself: What it binds is not known.

Samples were taken several times over chemoradiotherapy. Sequenced by immunoSEQ multiplex PCR; TCRdb stores in-frame clones only, minus some. This sample has about 39,000 clones, with 65% to 80% found just once. The TCR was taken from a human donor with HPV-associated anogenital cancer. The sequenced sample was blood, obtained from a patient who underwent chemoradiotherapy. The chain links TRBV6-5 to TRBJ2-7, with 13 positions matching TRBD2. The CDR3 here is CASRGGLAGTYEQYF. The CDR3 DNA is TGTGCCAGCAGGGGGGGACTAGCGGGGACCTACGAGCAGTACTTC.